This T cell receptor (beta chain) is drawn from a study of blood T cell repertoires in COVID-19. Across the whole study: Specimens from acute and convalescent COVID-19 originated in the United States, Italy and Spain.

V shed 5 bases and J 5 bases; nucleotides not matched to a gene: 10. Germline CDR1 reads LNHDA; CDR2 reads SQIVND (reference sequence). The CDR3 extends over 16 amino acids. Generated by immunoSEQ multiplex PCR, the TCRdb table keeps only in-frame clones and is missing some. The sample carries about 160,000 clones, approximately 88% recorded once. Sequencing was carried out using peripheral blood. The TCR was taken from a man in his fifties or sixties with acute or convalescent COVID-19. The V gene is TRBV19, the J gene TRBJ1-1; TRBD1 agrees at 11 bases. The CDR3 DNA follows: TGTGCCAGTAGTCCCCGGGACAGGGGGTGGGGGACTGAAGCTTTCTTT. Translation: CASSPRDRGWGTEAFF. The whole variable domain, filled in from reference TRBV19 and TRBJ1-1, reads DGGITQSPKYLFRKEGQNVTLSCEQNLNHDAMYWYRQDPGQGLRLIYYSQIVNDFQKGDIAEGYSVSREKKESFPLTVTSAQKNPTAFYLCASSPRDRGWGTEAFFGQGTRLTVV.